The rows below give T cell receptor beta chains drawn from one sample of a study of shared clonotypes between healthy human individuals. The repertoire was sequenced with immunoSEQ multiplex PCR; TCRdb's copy has only in-frame clones and lacks some. The sample includes fewer than 550,000 clones, roughly 79% seen only once; the top ten take approximately 12%. The specimen sequenced was PBMCs. The receptor source for this set is a woman aged 40-49 years in good health. Some clones in this sample may be carry-over from other donors' samples. Both conserved end residues are part of each CDR3. D genes are given only for firm matches. Clone size is shown for a subset of rows, as once, few, many or a class of expanded clone.

j_call d_call v_call clone_size cdr3_nt cdr3_aa
TRBJ2-7 - TRBV18 - TGTGCCAGCTCACTAGCCCCAGCCGGGGGAGGCTACTCCTACGAGCAGTACTTC CASSLAPAGGGYSYEQYF
TRBJ1-3 - TRBV28 - TGTGCCAGCAGTTTATTTCATGGTCAACTGGTCTCTGGAAACACCATATATTTT CASSLFHGQLVSGNTIYF
TRBJ1-4 TRBD1 TRBV29-1 - TGCAGCGTTCCACAGGGACAGGGGGTTGAAAAACTGTTTTTT CSVPQGQGVEKLFF
TRBJ1-2 - TRBV28 - TGTGCCAGCAGTTTTGGGGCAGGGCGAGGCTACACCTTC CASSFGAGRGYTF
TRBJ2-3 TRBD2 TRBV14 - TGTGCCAGCAGTGATAGCGGGCCAGATACGCAGTATTTT CASSDSGPDTQYF
TRBJ2-5 - TRBV11-2 once TGTGCCAGCAGCGATTCTAGGCGGGAGACCCAGTACTTC CASSDSRRETQYF
TRBJ2-5 TRBD2 TRBV4-2 - TGTGCCAGCAGCCAGAGCGGGAGGCCAGAGACCCAGTACTTC CASSQSGRPETQYF
TRBJ2-3 TRBD2 TRBV28 - TGTGCCAGCAGTCTCCTAGGCGCTAGCGGGAGGGCCACAGATACGCAGTATTTT CASSLLGASGRATDTQYF
TRBJ1-4 - TRBV4-1 once TGCGCCAGCAGCCATTACAACAGGGCCTCAACTAATGAAAAACTGTTTTTT CASSHYNRASTNEKLFF
TRBJ1-2 - TRBV5-1 - TGCGCCAGCAGCTTGGTTCCAGGGCTCTACACCTTC CASSLVPGLYTF
TRBJ1-2 - TRBV6-1 once TGTGCCAGCAGTCCTACAGGTCGTGATGGCTACACCTTC CASSPTGRDGYTF
TRBJ2-7 TRBD1 TRBV5-1 - TGCGCCAGCAGGGGTCAGACAGGGACCTCCTACGAGCAGTACTTC CASRGQTGTSYEQYF
TRBJ2-2 TRBD2 TRBV19 few TGTGCCAGTAGTATTTTTTGGCTAGCGGGAGGGCCCGGGGAGCTGTTTTTT CASSIFWLAGGPGELFF
TRBJ1-1 - TRBV6-1 - TGTGCCAGCAGCCTAACGGGGGAAACTGAAGCTTTCTTT CASSLTGETEAFF
TRBJ2-3 TRBD2 TRBV29-1 - TGCAGCGTTGTTGATCCCGGACTAGCGGGAAACACAGATACGCAGTATTTT CSVVDPGLAGNTDTQYF
TRBJ2-1 - TRBV30 - TGTGCCTGGAGTGGTCTAGGGGGTGAGCAGTTCTTC CAWSGLGGEQFF
TRBJ2-2 - TRBV11-2 few TGTGCCAGCACCGGGGGCGGGAGTTACACCGGGGAGCTGTTTTTT CASTGGGSYTGELFF
TRBJ2-7 - TRBV2 few TGTGCCAGCACCACTACAGGTGCCGAGCAGTACTTC CASTTTGAEQYF
TRBJ2-2 TRBD2 TRBV19 - TGTGCCAGTAGTATCCAACCGGGACTAGGTCGGTCCGGGGAGCTGTTTTTT CASSIQPGLGRSGELFF
TRBJ2-7 - TRBV28 - TGTGCCAGCAGTTTAGGGCAAAAATTACACGAGCAGTACTTC CASSLGQKLHEQYF
TRBJ2-1 TRBD2 TRBV12-5 - TGTGCTAGTGGTTTGTCCCTGGGACTAGCGGACCACAATGAGCAGTTCTTC CASGLSLGLADHNEQFF
TRBJ1-1 - TRBV5-1 - TGCGCCAGCAGCTTGGCGAACAGCGTGGCGACTGAAGCTTTCTTT CASSLANSVATEAFF
TRBJ2-1 TRBD2 TRBV28 - TGTGCCAGCAGTCGCCCGCTAGCGGGAGGGTTCTTC CASSRPLAGGFF
TRBJ2-4 - TRBV19 few TGTGCCAGTAGTATATCCCACAGGGGACTAGCCAAAAACATTCAGTACTTC CASSISHRGLAKNIQYF
TRBJ2-3 - TRBV9 - TGTGCCAGCAGCGCCTCCCTTCATGGCGGAGATGGGGCAGATACGCAGTATTTT CASSASLHGGDGADTQYF
TRBJ2-1 TRBD2 TRBV5-1 - TGCGCCAGCAGCTCGGGCGCGGGAGGCGGGAACAATGAGCAGTTCTTC CASSSGAGGGNNEQFF
TRBJ2-1 TRBD2 TRBV10-3 - TGTGCCATCAGTGAGTCCACGGTGCGGGAGGGCGAAGTTCCCAATGAGCAGTTCTTC CAISESTVREGEVPNEQFF
TRBJ1-1 - TRBV5-1 - TGCGCCAGCAGCTTGGGGGCAGCCGAGGATACTGAAGCTCTCTTT CASSLGAAEDTEALF
TRBJ2-6 - TRBV6-4 - TGTGCCAGCAGTGACGGGGAAACTGGGGCCAACGTCCTGACTTTC CASSDGETGANVLTF
TRBJ2-7 - TRBV19 - TGTGCCAGTAGTATAGCGGGAGTACACGAGCAGTACTTC CASSIAGVHEQYF
TRBJ2-7 - TRBV15 - TGTGCCACCAGCAGAGATCCTGGGGCAACCTACGAGCAGTACTTC CATSRDPGATYEQYF
TRBJ2-5 - TRBV5-1 - TGCGCCAGCAGCCCTCCCCAGACAGGGAGGGAGACCCAGTACTTC CASSPPQTGRETQYF
TRBJ2-2 TRBD1 TRBV27 many TGTGCCAGCAGGGGACAGGGGATGTGGTCCGGGGAGCTGTTTTTT CASRGQGMWSGELFF
TRBJ2-1 TRBD2 TRBV5-5 - TGTGCCAGCAGCCTCGGCTGGGGGGGAAATGAGCAGTTCTTC CASSLGWGGNEQFF
TRBJ1-3 - TRBV5-1 few TGCGCCAGCAGCCCCCTACAGGGTAGCAACACCATATATTTT CASSPLQGSNTIYF